Each of the 5 T cell receptor beta chains below was sequenced from the same sample in a study of cytomegalovirus exposure and HLA in healthy donors (TCRdb year 2017). Library preparation was by the immunoSEQ multiplex PCR assay. For the multiplex PCR, a mixture combining 60 forward primers for TCR Vbeta segments and 13 reverse primers for TCR Jbeta segments was used. TCRdb retrieved this table from immuneACCESS and kept in-frame rearrangements only. Not all clones are present; in checked studies, unresolved V genes account for under half, and no reason is known for the remainder. Across this sample there are fewer than 150,000 clones, with roughly 70% seen only once. The ten largest make up over 6.5% of the sample. Sample: PBMCs. The receptors were gathered from a man younger than 30 in good health and CMV-seropositive.

V gene TRBV10-2 combines with J gene TRBJ2-1, with 11 bases that match TRBD2. The CDR3 contains 17 residues. Germline V gene data show CDR1 as WSHSY and CDR2 as SAAADI. The junction had 9 bases not matched to a gene; V was cut back by 4 bases and J by 4 bases. Here the CDR3 DNA reads TGCGCCAGCAGTGCGAGCGTACTAGCGGGGGCTTACAATGAGCAGTTCTTC. Its protein product is CASSASVLAGAYNEQFF.

This chain connects TRBV27 to TRBJ2-7; 14 positions agree with TRBD2. V dropped 5 bases and J dropped 0; count of bases not matched to a gene: 6. The CDR3 has 17 residues. CDR1 is MNHEY, CDR2 SMNVEV, per germline (reference sequence). The CDR3 nucleotides are TGTGCCAGCAGTACCGGGACTAGCGGGGGTAGCTCCTACGAGCAGTACTTC. Amino acid sequence: CASSTGTSGGSSYEQYF.

This clone appeared once. The V call is TRBV28, the J call TRBJ2-7; tentative D call: TRBD2 (5 bases). The ends were cut back, 6 bases at V and 0 bases at J, with 12 bases in the middle. Germline CDR1 and CDR2: MDHEN and SYDVKM. This CDR3 is built from 14 residues. The CDR3 DNA sequence: TGTGCCAGCAGATCTTTCGGGGACTCCTACGAGCAGTACTTC. Translated, it gives CASRSFGDSYEQYF. Using reference TRBV28 and TRBJ2-7 for the parts outside the CDR3, the full variable domain is DVKVTQSSRYLVKRTGEKVFLECVQDMDHENMFWYRQDPGLGLRLIYFSYDVKMKEKGDIPEGYSVSREKKERFSLILESASTNQTSMYLCASRSFGDSYEQYFGPGTRLTVT.

This clone was observed a handful of times. CDR3: CASSAYRDSYEQYF. As DNA, the CDR3 is TGTGCCAGCAGCGCGTACAGGGACTCCTACGAGCAGTACTTC. The chain recombines TRBV7-6 with TRBJ2-7, with D perhaps TRBD1 (6 bases). With 5 bases removed from V and 0 bases from J, the gap between germline ends came to 11 bases. The CDR3 spans 14 residues. From germline, CDR1 is SGHVS and CDR2 FNYEAQ.

This clone was seen only once. The chain recombines TRBV6-6 with TRBJ1-2; TRBD1 might be the D (6 bases). Between the trimmed V and J ends, which lost 10 bases and 5 bases, there was a span of 17 bases. The length of the CDR3 is 13 residues. In germline, CDR1 is MNHNY, CDR2 SVGAGI (reference sequence). CDR3 nucleotides: TGTGCCACCCAACCGGGACAACATTATGGCTACACCTTC. This translates into CATQPGQHYGYTF.